Below are 16 T cell receptor beta chains sequenced from a single sample in a study of cytomegalovirus exposure and HLA in healthy donors. The PCR was carried out with 60 Vbeta primers and 13 Jbeta primers. The repertoire was sequenced with immunoSEQ multiplex PCR; TCRdb's copy has only in-frame clones and lacks some. The sample data list over 60,000 clones. The sample consisted of PBMCs. The receptors here all came from a female donor in good health and CMV-seropositive.

J is TRBJ1-2 and V is TRBV15; the match to TRBD1 covers 8 bases. Trimming at V came to 3 bases and at J to 2 bases, leaving 2 bases not matched to a gene. Germline V gene lookup returns CDR1 LNHNV and CDR2 YYDKDF (reference sequence). The CDR3 runs to 14 residues. Here the CDR3 reads CATSRDRENYGYTF. DNA for the CDR3: TGTGCCACCAGCAGGGACAGGGAAAACTATGGCTACACCTTC.

The chain joins TRBV7-9 to TRBJ2-1; TRBD2 might be the D (6 bases). The CDR3 is made up of 17 amino acids. V shed 1 base and J shed 5 bases, with 18 bases lying between them. CDR1 is SEHNR and CDR2 is FQNEAQ in the germline V gene (reference sequence). CDR3 region: CASSLVGRNLGNNEQFF. CDR3 DNA sequence: TGTGCCAGCAGCTTAGTCGGGAGAAATTTGGGGAACAATGAGCAGTTCTTC.

The chain is built from TRBV19 and TRBJ2-1; no clear D gene. Between the trimmed V and J ends, which lost 4 bases and 6 bases, there was a span of 13 bases. Looked up from germline, CDR1 is LNHDA and CDR2 is SQIVND (reference sequence). The CDR3 runs 14 residues. CDR3 DNA sequence: TGTGCCAGTAGTACTACTCGTGAAATCAATGAGCAGTTCTTC. It translates to CASSTTREINEQFF.

The V and J genes are TRBV27 and TRBJ2-1; 14 bases align to TRBD2. The length of the CDR3 is 16 residues. Germline CDR1 is MNHEY and CDR2 is SMNVEV (reference sequence). Unmatched junction bases numbered 9, after V lost 10 bases and J lost 4 bases. In DNA, the CDR3 is TGTGCCACCACGACTAGCGGGGGGGCCGGGTACAATGAGCAGTTCTTC. This codes for CATTTSGGAGYNEQFF.

Of note for this clone: Other DNA sequences in the same sample also yield this CDR3. The chain joins TRBV19 to TRBJ1-2; 8 nucleotides agree with TRBD1. Germline CDR1 and CDR2: LNHDA and SQIVND (reference sequence). This CDR3 is 15 amino acids long. V shed 5 bases, J shed 4 bases, and the junction held 9 bases outside the gene matches. CDR3 DNA sequence: TGTGCCAGTAGTCCCGGGACAGGAGAGAGCTATGGCTACACCTTC. It codes for CASSPGTGESYGYTF.

The chain employs TRBV2 and TRBJ1-1, with a tentative D call TRBD1 (5 bases). The CDR3 contains 16 residues. CDR1 and CDR2 (germline): SNHLY, FYNNEI. Trimming removed 4 bases from V and 0 bases from J, with 15 bases in between. The DNA for the CDR3 is TGTGCCAGCAGTGGGTCAAGGGGTAGTATGAACACTGAAGCTTTCTTT. Translated, it gives CASSGSRGSMNTEAFF.

The V gene is TRBV18, the J gene TRBJ2-7, with 9 bases lining up with TRBD1. V shed 3 bases, J shed 5 bases, and the junction held 8 bases outside the gene matches. The germline gives CDR1 KGHSH, CDR2 LQKENI. This CDR3 contains 15 residues. As DNA, the CDR3 is TGTGCCAGCTCACCTGGACAGGGGACGAGCAACGAGCAGTACTTC. Translating gives CASSPGQGTSNEQYF.

The CDR3 nucleotides are TGTGCCAGCAGTTACTCGATACTTTCGAACTCACCCCTCCACTTT. Protein sequence: CASSYSILSNSPLHF. The genes are TRBV6-6 and TRBJ1-6; D not certain. Germline V gene data show CDR1 as MNHNY and CDR2 as SVGAGI (reference sequence). The CDR3 has 15 residues. With 0 bases removed from V and 10 bases from J, the gap between germline ends came to 13 bases.

This chain links TRBV19 with TRBJ1-2, with D perhaps matching TRBD1 (5 bases). V dropped 0 bases and J dropped 8 bases, with 13 bases sitting between them. Per the germline V gene, CDR1 is LNHDA and CDR2 is SQIVND (reference sequence). The CDR3 length is 14 residues. For the CDR3, the DNA is TGTGCCAGTAGTATAGACTGGTCAGGGAAGGGCTACACCTTC. The encoded protein is CASSIDWSGKGYTF.

This chain uses TRBV14 with TRBJ2-7; D is possibly TRBD2 (5 bases). Germline values: CDR1 SGHDN, CDR2 FVKESK. This CDR3 contains 13 residues. V lost 4 bases to trimming and J lost 2 bases, with 9 bases between them. The CDR3 sequence: CASSLQLAYEQYF. As DNA, the CDR3 is TGTGCCAGCAGCCTCCAACTAGCCTACGAGCAGTACTTC.

The V gene is TRBV5-1, the J gene TRBJ1-1; the D gene is possibly TRBD1 (6 bases). The ends were cut back, 0 bases at V and 4 bases at J, with 7 bases in the middle. Germline V lookup: CDR1 SGHRS, CDR2 YFSETQ. The CDR3 extends over 13 amino acids. CDR3 sequence reads: CASSLDRVTEAFF. The CDR3 region has the DNA TGCGCCAGCAGCTTGGACAGGGTCACTGAAGCTTTCTTT. Complete variable domain (other parts from reference TRBV5-1 and TRBJ1-1): KAGVTQTPRYLIKTRGQQVTLSCSPISGHRSVSWYQQTPGQGLQFLFEYFSETQRNKGNFPGRFSGRQFSNSRSEMNVSTLELGDSALYLCASSLDRVTEAFFGQGTRLTVV.

The chain carries TRBV19 and TRBJ2-1; D is unresolved. Germline lookup yields CDR1 LNHDA and CDR2 SQIVND (reference sequence). The V end was cut by 3 bases, the J end by 5 bases, with 14 bases between. The CDR3 spans 15 residues. The CDR3 spells CASSMELSAHNEQFF. The CDR3 coding sequence is TGTGCCAGTAGTATGGAGCTATCGGCCCACAATGAGCAGTTCTTC. Filled out from reference TRBV19 and TRBJ2-1, the complete variable domain reads DGGITQSPKYLFRKEGQNVTLSCEQNLNHDAMYWYRQDPGQGLRLIYYSQIVNDFQKGDIAEGYSVSREKKESFPLTVTSAQKNPTAFYLCASSMELSAHNEQFFGPGTRLTVL.

This chain's CDR3 is CASRILAGAETQYF. Written as DNA, the CDR3 is TGTGCCAGCAGGATCTTAGCGGGAGCGGAGACCCAGTACTTC. The V gene is TRBV28, the J gene TRBJ2-5; TRBD2 aligns across 9 bases. CDR1 is MDHEN, CDR2 SYDVKM, per germline. The ends lost 6 bases at V and 5 bases at J; junction bases unmatched: 7. The CDR3 spans 14 residues.

The chain joins TRBV30 to TRBJ1-3, with 8 positions matching TRBD1. This CDR3 spans 18 amino acids. Looked up from germline, CDR1 is GTSNPN and CDR2 is SVGIG (reference sequence). Unmatched junction bases numbered 14, after V lost 4 bases and J lost 0 bases. For the CDR3, the DNA is TGTGCCTGGAACCGGGAATTGGGGACAGGCTTCTCTGGAAACACCATATATTTT. The encoded protein is CAWNRELGTGFSGNTIYF.

This chain joins TRBV19 and TRBJ2-1; D call uncertain. Trimming removed 2 bases from V and 0 bases from J, with 5 bases in between. Germline CDR1 LNHDA, CDR2 SQIVND (reference sequence). The CDR3 is 14 amino acids. The DNA for the CDR3 is TGTGCCAGTAGTATATCTTCCTCCTACAATGAGCAGTTCTTC. Its translation: CASSISSSYNEQFF.

The chain is built from TRBV25-1 and TRBJ1-2; D gene uncertain. Germline lookup yields CDR1 MGHDK and CDR2 SYGVNS. The CDR3 is 11 residues long. V was clipped by 7 bases and J by 7 bases, with 10 bases between them. The CDR3 loop reads CASNSGGGYTF. In nucleotides, the CDR3 is TGTGCCAGCAACAGTGGAGGTGGCTACACCTTC.